This T cell receptor beta chain comes out of a study of PD-L1 blockade in urothelial cancer. Overall study findings and caveats: Greater 3-week expansion of tumor-associated blood clones was recorded for durable-benefit patients.

Sequencing used immunoSEQ multiplex PCR; TCRdb keeps in-frame clones, though not all of them. Among about 37,000 clones listed, over 75% were seen once. As concerns this clone: The antigen remains undetermined.

The CDR3 is 13 residues long. Per the germline V gene, CDR1 is LNHDA and CDR2 is SQIVND (reference sequence). V was clipped by 2 bases and J by 4 bases, with 6 bases between them. The chain uses TRBV19 and TRBJ2-1; D is uncertain. This TCR was sampled from a man aged 60 to 69 with urothelial cancer. Specimen: PBMCs, collected around atezolizumab (anti-PD-L1) treatment. This CDR3 reads CASSIQVYNEQFF. As DNA, the CDR3 is TGTGCCAGTAGTATACAGGTTTACAATGAGCAGTTCTTC.